The present T cell receptor (beta chain) was sequenced within a study of T cell changes during pregnancy in multiple sclerosis. The assay was immunoSEQ multiplex PCR, and TCRdb's table has in-frame clones only and misses some. The table lists 35,000 to 45,000 clones, roughly 91% of them singletons. Germline V CDR1 and CDR2: LNHDA, SQIVND (reference sequence). The CDR3 sequence is 15 residues long. With 6 bases clipped from V and 5 bases from J, the junction kept 6 bases outside the gene matches. The sequences come from CD4+ T cells from peripheral blood mononuclear cells, collected in the first trimester of pregnancy. The chain links TRBV19 to TRBJ2-2, with TRBD2 matching over 10 bases. The receptor comes from a female donor with multiple sclerosis, enrolled in a pregnancy study. CDR3 protein: CASSVLAGATGELFF. The CDR3 region has the DNA TGTGCCAGTAGCGTCCTAGCGGGAGCGACCGGGGAGCTGTTTTTT.